This TCR beta chain comes out of a study of blood T cell repertoires in COVID-19 (dated by TCRdb to the early 2020s). Regarding the study in general: Samples from collaborators originated in the United States, Italy and Spain and spanned both the acute and convalescent phases of COVID-19. Samples were obtained from the ongoing ImmuneRACE study (first 160 participants) and from approximately 1,200 subjects provided by 6 global collaborators. The prospective study material was composed of cDNA or gDNA derived from T cells, B-cell-depleted T cells, or PBMCs. HLA class I and class II types, where available, came from metadata supplied by the sample provider rather than from assay-based typing. A de-identified subject ID, COVID-19 status, age in years and sex were almost always included in the sample metadata. Subjects who had been exposed to COVID-19, were actively infected with it, or had recovered from it provided the deeply sampled blood TCRbeta repertoires that made up the dataset. The repertoires were released in a freely available public database meant as a resource for research on the immune response to SARS-CoV-2. Study-level results and caveats: The amount of clinical and demographic metadata varied by source and participant and was provided uncurated.

A word on this clone: The target of this receptor is not known. Within one base of it there is no much larger clone, and no base qualities were kept.

One collaborating source in Seattle enrolled patients during active infection and followed them longitudinally through the course of disease. Each collaborating institution followed its own protocols to collect whole blood in K2EDTA tubes. Collaborator samples were shipped for TCRbeta analysis as frozen whole blood, isolated PBMCs, or DNA extracted from either sample type. TCRbeta CDR3 regions were amplified from genomic DNA using the immunoSEQ Assay, a bias-controlled multiplex PCR. The original methods were these. Nucleated cell counts per sample were estimated from amplification of reference gene primers within the assay. Sequence reads were collapsed and filtered to measure the absolute abundance of every unique TCRbeta CDR3 rearrangement. For each sample, productive Simpson clonality was calculated by taking the square root of Simpson's diversity index across productive rearrangements. TCRdb re-hosts the immuneACCESS table, in-frame sequences only. Its copies lack some clones; in the studies checked, an unresolved V gene accounts for under half of them, and the cause for the rest is not known. V and J calls and clone size are copied from that table; D and trimming were computed from the DNA. Within this sample are about 180,000 clones, with roughly four fifths of them counted one time only. Clones ranked in the top ten supply approximately 8% of the sample.

The material sequenced was peripheral blood. The clonotype comes from a woman aged 70-85 years with COVID-19, enrolled during active disease.

The DNA sequence follows: TGTGCCAGCAGTTTACCGCTTCTACTGAACTACACCTTC. Its translation is CASSLPLLLNYTF. Recombination connected TRBV28 to TRBJ1-2; too little of a D gene remains to name it. V was cut back by 2 bases and J by 10 bases, leaving a gap of 14 bases between them. For CDR1 and CDR2, the germline V gene lists MDHEN and SYDVKM. The CDR3 goes from the cysteine to the phenylalanine over 13 residues. CDR3 DNA is the only sequence kept; it has 39 bases, read in frame from the first base.